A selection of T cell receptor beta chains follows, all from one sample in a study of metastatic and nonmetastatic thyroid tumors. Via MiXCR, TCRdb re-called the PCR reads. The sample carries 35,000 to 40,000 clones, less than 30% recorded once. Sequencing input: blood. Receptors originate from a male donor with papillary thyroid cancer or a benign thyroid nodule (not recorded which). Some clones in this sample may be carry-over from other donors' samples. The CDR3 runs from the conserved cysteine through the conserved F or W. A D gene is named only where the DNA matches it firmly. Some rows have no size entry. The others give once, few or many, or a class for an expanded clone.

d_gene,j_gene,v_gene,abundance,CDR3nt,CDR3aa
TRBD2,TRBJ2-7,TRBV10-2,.,TGCGCCAGCAGTGAGACTAGCGGGAGGGCCTGGCACGAGCAGTACTTC,CASSETSGRAWHEQYF
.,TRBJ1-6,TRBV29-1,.,TGCAGCGTTCAAGACCCGAATTCACCCCTCCACTTT,CSVQDPNSPLHF
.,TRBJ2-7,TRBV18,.,TGTGCCAGCTCACAGGGCAGGGGAGCCTACGAGCAGTACTTC,CASSQGRGAYEQYF
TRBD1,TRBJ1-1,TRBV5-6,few,TGTGCCAGCAGCCTGGGACAGGGATTTACTGAAGCTTTCTTT,CASSLGQGFTEAFF
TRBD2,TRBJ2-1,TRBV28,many,TGTGCCAGCACCCTTTTCGGGGGACTAGCGGGAGATGAGCAGTTCTTC,CASTLFGGLAGDEQFF
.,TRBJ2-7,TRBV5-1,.,TGCGCCAGCAGCATATACACCGGCTCCTACGAGCAGTACTTC,CASSIYTGSYEQYF
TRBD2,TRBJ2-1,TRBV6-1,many,TGTGCCAGCAGTCAACGGGGCAGCGGGGACAATGAGCAGTTCTTC,CASSQRGSGDNEQFF
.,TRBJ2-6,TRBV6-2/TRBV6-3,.,TGTGCCAGCATCCGCGACAGTGCTGGGGCCAACGTCCTGACTTTC,CASIRDSAGANVLTF
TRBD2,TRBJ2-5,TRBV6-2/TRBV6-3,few,TGTGCCAGCACCACCCGGGTGGGGGGGGAGACCCAGTACTTC,CASTTRVGGETQYF
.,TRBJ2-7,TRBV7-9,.,TGTGCCAGCAGCCCAGGGGGGGACAGAAGCACTTTC,CASSPGGDRSTF
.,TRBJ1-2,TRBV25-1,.,TGTGCCAGCAGTGGGACAAACTATGGCTACACCTTC,CASSGTNYGYTF
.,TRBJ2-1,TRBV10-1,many,TGCGCCAGCAGTGAGTCTTCCCTCGACAATGAGCAGTTCTTC,CASSESSLDNEQFF
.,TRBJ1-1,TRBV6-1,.,TGTGCCAGCAGACCTAAGGCGGTGAACACTGAAGCTTTCTTT,CASRPKAVNTEAFF
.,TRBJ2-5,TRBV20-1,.,TGCAGTGCTAGATCGGGTGAGGACACATCCGAGACCCAGTACTTC,CSARSGEDTSETQYF
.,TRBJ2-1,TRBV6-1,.,TGTGCCAGCAGTGAAGCCAACCGGGATGAGCAGTTCTTC,CASSEANRDEQFF
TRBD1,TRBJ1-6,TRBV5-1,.,TGCGCCAGCAGCCCGGGACAGGGAGGGGATTCACCCCTCCACTTT,CASSPGQGGDSPLHF
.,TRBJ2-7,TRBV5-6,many,TGTGCCAGCAGCTCGATGCACGAGCAGTACTTC,CASSSMHEQYF
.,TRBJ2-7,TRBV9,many,TGTGCCAGCAGCGTAGGGGACCTCTCCTACGAGCAGTACTTC,CASSVGDLSYEQYF
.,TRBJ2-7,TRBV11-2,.,TGTGCCAGCAGCTTAGGGATGGCGTCCTACGAGCAGTACTTC,CASSLGMASYEQYF
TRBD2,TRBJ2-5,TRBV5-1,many,TGCGCCAGCAGCCAAGCGGGATACATGGGGGAGACCCAGTACTTC,CASSQAGYMGETQYF
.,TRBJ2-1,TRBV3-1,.,TGTGCCAGCAGCCAGCACGGGACCGAGATAGACAATGAGCAGTTCTTC,CASSQHGTEIDNEQFF
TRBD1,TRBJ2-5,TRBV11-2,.,TGTGCCAGCAGCTTCGGACAGGTCACTAGGTGGGAGACCCAGTACTTC,CASSFGQVTRWETQYF
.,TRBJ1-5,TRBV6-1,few,TGTGCCAGCAGTCCGCTTAAGGGCCAGCCCCAGCATTTT,CASSPLKGQPQHF
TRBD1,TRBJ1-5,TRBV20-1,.,TGCAGTGCTAGATTCGACAGGGGAAGAGGACAGCCCCAGCATTTT,CSARFDRGRGQPQHF
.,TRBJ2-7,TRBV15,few,TGTGCCACCAGCGCCCCTCCCCTCTACGAGCAGTACTTC,CATSAPPLYEQYF
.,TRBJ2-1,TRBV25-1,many,TGTGCCAGCAGTCGGGGACGGGGGACCTACAATGAGCAGTTCTTC,CASSRGRGTYNEQFF
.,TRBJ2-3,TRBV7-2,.,TGTGCCAGCAGCTCCTCTTTGGATACGCAGTATTTT,CASSSSLDTQYF
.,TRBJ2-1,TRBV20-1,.,TGCAGTGCCCCAGAGGACAACGAGCAGTTCTTC,CSAPEDNEQFF
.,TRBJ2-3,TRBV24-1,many,TGTGCCACCACAGGCAGCACAGATACGCAGTATTTT,CATTGSTDTQYF
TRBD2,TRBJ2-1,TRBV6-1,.,TGTGCCAGCAGTGATGGAGCGGGAGGTGTCAATGAGCAGTTCTTC,CASSDGAGGVNEQFF
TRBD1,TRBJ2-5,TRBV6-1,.,TGTGCCAGCAGACGGACAGGGGGAACAGAGACCCAGTACTTC,CASRRTGGTETQYF
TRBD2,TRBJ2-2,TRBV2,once,TGTGCCAGCAGACTAGCGGGACGGACCGGGGAGCTGTTTTTT,CASRLAGRTGELFF
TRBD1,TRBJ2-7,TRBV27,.,TGTGCCAGCAGTTTATCCGGACAGGGGAACGAGCAGTACTTC,CASSLSGQGNEQYF
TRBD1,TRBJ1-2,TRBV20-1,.,TGCAGTGCTAGAGATTGGGGGGACAGGTGGCCCCACTATGGCTACACCTTC,CSARDWGDRWPHYGYTF
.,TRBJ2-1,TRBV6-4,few,TGTGCCAGCAGTGTGGACGGACAGCGCGATGAGCAGTTCTTC,CASSVDGQRDEQFF
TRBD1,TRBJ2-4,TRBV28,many,TGTGCCAGCAGTTTGGGGACAGGAGGAGCCAAAAACATTCAGTACTTC,CASSLGTGGAKNIQYF
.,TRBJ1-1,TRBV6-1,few,TGTGCCAGCAGTTCTGGCCCCCGGGTGGACACTGAAGCTTTCTTT,CASSSGPRVDTEAFF
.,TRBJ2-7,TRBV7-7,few,TGTGCTAGCAGCTTAGCGAGAATGGGCGAGCAGTACTTC,CASSLARMGEQYF
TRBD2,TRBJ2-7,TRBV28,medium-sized,TGTGCCAGCAGTTCCCATGGTGTAACTAGCGGAAAACGCTACGAGCAGTACTTC,CASSSHGVTSGKRYEQYF
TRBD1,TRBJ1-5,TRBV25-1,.,TGTGCCAGCAGCCAGACAGGGGGCTATCAGCCCCAGCATTTT,CASSQTGGYQPQHF
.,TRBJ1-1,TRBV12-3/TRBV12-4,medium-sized,TGTGCCAGCAGTTTAGGACACCTCAACACTGAAGCTTTCTTT,CASSLGHLNTEAFF
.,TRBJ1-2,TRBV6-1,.,TGTGCCAGCAGCGCCTCCGGACTGCACTATGGCTACACCTTC,CASSASGLHYGYTF
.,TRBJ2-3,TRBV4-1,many,TGCGCCAGCAGCCCCGCCCAGAATGTCCCTACCACAGATACGCAGTATTTT,CASSPAQNVPTTDTQYF
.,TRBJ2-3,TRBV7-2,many,TGTGCCAGCAGCTCTGGGCTAGATACGCAGTATTTT,CASSSGLDTQYF
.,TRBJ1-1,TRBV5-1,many,TGCGCCAGCAGCTTGGACAGGGCTCTTGAAGCTTTCTTT,CASSLDRALEAFF
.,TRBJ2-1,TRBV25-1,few,TGTGCCAGCAGCTCCAGGGAGACAGCCTACAATGAGCAGTTCTTC,CASSSRETAYNEQFF
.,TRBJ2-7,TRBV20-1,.,TGCAGTGCTCCAACGGTAGCGGCGGACTACGAGCAGTACTTC,CSAPTVAADYEQYF
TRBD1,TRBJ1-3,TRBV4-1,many,TGCGCCAGCAGCCAAGAAGGTTGGGGACAGAGCTCTGGAAACACCATATATTTT,CASSQEGWGQSSGNTIYF
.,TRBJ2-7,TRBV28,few,TGTGCCAGCAGTTTGGCTGGGGGAGGGGGCTACGAGCAGTACTTC,CASSLAGGGGYEQYF
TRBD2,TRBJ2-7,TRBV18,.,TGTGCCAGCTCGCCCCATAGCGGGCCGTTAAGTTCCTACGAGCAGTACTTC,CASSPHSGPLSSYEQYF
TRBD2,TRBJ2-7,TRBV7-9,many,TGTGCCAGCAGCTTTGGGACTAGCACGGACGAGCAGTACTTC,CASSFGTSTDEQYF
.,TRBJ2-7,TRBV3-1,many,TGTGCCAGCAGCCAAGCCCTGGACAGAAGGTACGAGCAGTACTTC,CASSQALDRRYEQYF
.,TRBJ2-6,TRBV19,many,TGTGCCAGTAGGGGGGGCGTCACTGGGGCCAACGTCCTGACTTTC,CASRGGVTGANVLTF
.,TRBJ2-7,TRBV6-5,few,TGTGCCAGCAGTTACTCGGCAGGCTACGAGCAGTACTTC,CASSYSAGYEQYF
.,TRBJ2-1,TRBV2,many,TGTGCCAGCAGCCTCAATCCCCGGGCCTGGCAGTTCTTC,CASSLNPRAWQFF
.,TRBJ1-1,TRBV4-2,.,TGTGCCAGCAGCCAAGATTATACAGGGAACACTGAAGCTTTCTTT,CASSQDYTGNTEAFF